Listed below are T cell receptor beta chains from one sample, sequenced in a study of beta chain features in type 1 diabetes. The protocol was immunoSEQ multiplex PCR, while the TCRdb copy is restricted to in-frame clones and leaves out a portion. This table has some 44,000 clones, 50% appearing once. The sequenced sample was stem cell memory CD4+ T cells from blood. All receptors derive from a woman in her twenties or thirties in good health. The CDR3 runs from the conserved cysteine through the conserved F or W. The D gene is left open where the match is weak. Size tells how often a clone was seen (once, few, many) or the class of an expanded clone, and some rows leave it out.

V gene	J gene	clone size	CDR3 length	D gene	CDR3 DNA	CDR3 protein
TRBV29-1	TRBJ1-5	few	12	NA	TGCAGCGTTGCGGACATAGATCAGCCCCAGCATTTT	CSVADIDQPQHF
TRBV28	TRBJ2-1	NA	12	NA	TGTGCCAGCACCGACTCACGGAATGAGCAGTTCTTC	CASTDSRNEQFF
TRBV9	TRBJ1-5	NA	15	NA	TGTGCCATCCAAAAAACGGGGAGGGGAAATCAGCCCCAGCATTTT	CAIQKTGRGNQPQHF
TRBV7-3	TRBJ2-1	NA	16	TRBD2	TGTGCCAGCAGTACAACCTCGGGACTAGATTACAATGAGCAGTTCTTC	CASSTTSGLDYNEQFF
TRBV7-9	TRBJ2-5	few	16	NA	TGTGCCAGCAGCGCCCAGGGTGGGCAGGCCGGAGAGACCCAGTACTTC	CASSAQGGQAGETQYF
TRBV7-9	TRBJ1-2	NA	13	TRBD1	TGTGCCAGCAGCCGGACAGGAGCCTATGGCTACACCTTC	CASSRTGAYGYTF
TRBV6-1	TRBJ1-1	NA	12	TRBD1	TGTGCCAGCAGGAGGGACAGGGGGCGGGCTTTCTTT	CASRRDRGRAFF
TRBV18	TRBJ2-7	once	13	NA	TGTGCCAGCTCACCACAGGGGGTGTACGAGCAGTACTTC	CASSPQGVYEQYF
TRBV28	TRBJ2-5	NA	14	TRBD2	TGTGCCAGCAGTTTAGCGGGAGGGGGAATCAAGCAGTACTTC	CASSLAGGGIKQYF
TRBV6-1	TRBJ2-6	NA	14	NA	TGTGCCAGCAGGAGGGCTTCTGGGGCCAACGTCCTGACTTTC	CASRRASGANVLTF
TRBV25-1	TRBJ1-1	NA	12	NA	TGTGCCAGCAGTGCCAGGTACACTGAAGCTTTCTTT	CASSARYTEAFF
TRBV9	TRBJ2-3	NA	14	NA	TGTGCCAGCAGCGTAGCCCAGGCCACGGATACGCAGTATTTT	CASSVAQATDTQYF
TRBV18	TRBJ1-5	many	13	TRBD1	TGTGCCAGCTCACCGGACAGGAATCAGCCCCAGCATTTT	CASSPDRNQPQHF
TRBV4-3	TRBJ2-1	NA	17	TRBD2	TGCGCCAGCAGCCAAGATCTTTGGGGAGGGGAGGTATATGAGCAGTTCTTC	CASSQDLWGGEVYEQFF
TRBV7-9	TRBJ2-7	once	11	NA	TGTGCCAGCAGTTCCACCTACGAGCAGTACTTC	CASSSTYEQYF
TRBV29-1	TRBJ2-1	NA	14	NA	TGCAGCGCTGAGCGGCGGGATACCTACAATGAGCAGTTCTTC	CSAERRDTYNEQFF
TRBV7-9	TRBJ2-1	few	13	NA	TGTGCCAGCAGCTTAAGTGCGTACAATGAGCAGTTCTTC	CASSLSAYNEQFF
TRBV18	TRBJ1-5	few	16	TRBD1	TGTGCCAGCTCACCCAATCCGGGGACAGAGGGTCAGCCCCAGCATTTT	CASSPNPGTEGQPQHF
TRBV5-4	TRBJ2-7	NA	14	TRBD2	TGTGCCAGCAGCTTGAGCGGGAGCGGAAACGAGCAGTACTTC	CASSLSGSGNEQYF
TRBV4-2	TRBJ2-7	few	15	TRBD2	TGTGCCAGCAGCCAGATGACTAGCGGGAGCAACGAGCAGTACTTC	CASSQMTSGSNEQYF
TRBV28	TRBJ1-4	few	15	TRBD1	TGTGCCAGCAGAACCGGGACAGGGTTTAATGAAAAACTGTTTTTT	CASRTGTGFNEKLFF
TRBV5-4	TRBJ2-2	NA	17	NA	TGTGCCAGCAGCTTGGATGGGGGAGGTGCGGACACCGGGGAGCTGTTTTTT	CASSLDGGGADTGELFF
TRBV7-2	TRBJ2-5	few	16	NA	TGTGCCAGCAGCCAAGGGGCTCTGCCGTACCAAGAGACCCAGTACTTC	CASSQGALPYQETQYF
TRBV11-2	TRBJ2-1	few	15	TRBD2	TGTGCCAGCAGCCTATCGACTAGCGGGAGGAATGAGCAGTTCTTC	CASSLSTSGRNEQFF